This T cell receptor (beta chain) was identified during a study of tumor and adjacent non-tumor tissue in lung cancer. Study outcomes and limitations: Tumor repertoires had a smaller top 100 clone share than normal lung. Compared with tumor, normal lung showed significantly lower TCR diversity.

Three rounds of nested PCR, following a modified ARM-PCR protocol, produced the TCRbeta library. A single record per CDR3 protein comes from TCRdb applying MiXCR to the multiplex PCR reads. The sample carries fewer than 120,000 distinct CDR3 sequences, about 87% recorded once. The CDR3 runs 12 residues. The germline CDR1 and CDR2 sequences are KGHDR and SFDVKD. No cell sorting was done before RNA was extracted from the tissue. Donors were chemotherapy-naive, newly diagnosed lung cancer surgical patients in China, August–late 2014. About this clonotype itself: Its antigen remains unidentified. Given a much more abundant clone one base away, this may be a read error.

Sequenced sample: lung tumor tissue. This rearrangement joins TRBV24-1 to TRBJ1-5; D is possibly TRBD1 (5 bases). The TCR originated in a man in his sixties or seventies with non-small cell lung cancer. CDR3 sequence (DNA): TGTGCCACCGACGCGCCGGGGCAGCCCGAGCATTTT. It translates to CATDAPGQPEHF.